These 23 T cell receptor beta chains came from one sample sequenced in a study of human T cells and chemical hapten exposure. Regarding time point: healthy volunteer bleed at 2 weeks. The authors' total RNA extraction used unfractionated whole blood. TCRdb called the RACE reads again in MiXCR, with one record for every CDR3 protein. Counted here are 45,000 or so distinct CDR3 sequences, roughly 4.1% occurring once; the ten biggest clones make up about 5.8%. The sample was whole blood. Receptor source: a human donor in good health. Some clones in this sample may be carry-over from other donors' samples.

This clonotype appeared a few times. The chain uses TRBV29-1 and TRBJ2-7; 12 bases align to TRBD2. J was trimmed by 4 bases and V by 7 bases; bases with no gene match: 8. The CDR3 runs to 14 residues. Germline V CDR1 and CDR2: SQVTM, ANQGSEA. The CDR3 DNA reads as TGCAGCGCCCGGACTAGCGGGATGGGGTACGAGCAGTACTTC. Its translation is CSARTSGMGYEQYF.

As DNA, the CDR3 is TGTGCCAGCAGTACGAGAATAACCGGGACAGGGGGCTCTGGGGCCAACGTCCTGACTTTC. Translated, it gives CASSTRITGTGGSGANVLTF. The rearrangement links TRBV28 to TRBJ2-6; 11 bases are a match to TRBD1. CDR3 length equals 20 residues. Unmatched junction bases numbered 12, after V lost 5 bases and J lost 0 bases. The germline gives CDR1 MDHEN, CDR2 SYDVKM.

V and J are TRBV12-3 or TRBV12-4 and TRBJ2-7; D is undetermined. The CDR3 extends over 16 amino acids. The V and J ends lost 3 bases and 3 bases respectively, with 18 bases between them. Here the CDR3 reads CASSFLGSPQFYEQYF. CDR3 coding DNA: TGTGCCAGCAGTTTCTTAGGCAGTCCTCAATTCTACGAGCAGTACTTC.

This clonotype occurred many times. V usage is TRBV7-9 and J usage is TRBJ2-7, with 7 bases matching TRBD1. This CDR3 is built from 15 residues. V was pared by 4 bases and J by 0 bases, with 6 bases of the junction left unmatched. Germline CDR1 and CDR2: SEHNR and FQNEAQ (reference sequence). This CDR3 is CASSSSGDSSYEQYF. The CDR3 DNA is TGTGCCAGCAGCTCCTCCGGGGACAGCTCCTACGAGCAGTACTTC. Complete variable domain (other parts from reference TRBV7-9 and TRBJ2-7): DTGVSQNPRHKITKRGQNVTFRCDPISEHNRLYWYRQTLGQGPEFLTYFQNEAQLEKSRLLSDRFSAERPKGSFSTLEIQRTEQGDSAMYLCASSSSGDSSYEQYFGPGTRLTVT.

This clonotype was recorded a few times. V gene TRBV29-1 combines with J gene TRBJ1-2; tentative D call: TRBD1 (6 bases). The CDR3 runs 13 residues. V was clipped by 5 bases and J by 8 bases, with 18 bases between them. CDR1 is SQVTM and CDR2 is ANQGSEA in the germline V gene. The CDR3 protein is CSVSDRRRLGYTF. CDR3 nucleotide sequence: TGCAGCGTTTCAGACAGGAGGCGTTTAGGCTACACCTTC.

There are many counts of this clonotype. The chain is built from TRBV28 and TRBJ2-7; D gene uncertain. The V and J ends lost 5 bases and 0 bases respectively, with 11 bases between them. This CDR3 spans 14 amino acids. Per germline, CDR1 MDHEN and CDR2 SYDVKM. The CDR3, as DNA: TGTGCCAGCAGTCCGACGTCCCTCTCCTACGAGCAGTACTTC. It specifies CASSPTSLSYEQYF.

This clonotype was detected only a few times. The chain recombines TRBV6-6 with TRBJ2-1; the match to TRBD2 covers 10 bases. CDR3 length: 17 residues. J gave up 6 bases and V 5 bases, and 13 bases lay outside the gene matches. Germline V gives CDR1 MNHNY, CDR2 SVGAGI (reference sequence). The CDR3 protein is CASSPWASGSSGNEQFF. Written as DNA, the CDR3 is TGTGCCAGCAGTCCGTGGGCTAGCGGGAGTTCAGGCAATGAGCAGTTCTTC.

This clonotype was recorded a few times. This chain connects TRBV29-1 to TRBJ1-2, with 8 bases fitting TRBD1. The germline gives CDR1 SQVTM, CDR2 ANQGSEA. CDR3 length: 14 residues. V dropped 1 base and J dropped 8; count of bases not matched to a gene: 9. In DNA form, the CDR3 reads TGCAGCGTTGAAGGGACAGGGATCGGTCTAGGCTACACCTTC. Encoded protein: CSVEGTGIGLGYTF.

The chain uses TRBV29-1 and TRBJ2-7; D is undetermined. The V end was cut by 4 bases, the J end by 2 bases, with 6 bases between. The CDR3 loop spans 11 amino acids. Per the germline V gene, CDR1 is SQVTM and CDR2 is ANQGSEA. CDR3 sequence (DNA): TGCAGCGTTGGGAGCCCCTACGAGCAGTACTTC. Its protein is CSVGSPYEQYF.

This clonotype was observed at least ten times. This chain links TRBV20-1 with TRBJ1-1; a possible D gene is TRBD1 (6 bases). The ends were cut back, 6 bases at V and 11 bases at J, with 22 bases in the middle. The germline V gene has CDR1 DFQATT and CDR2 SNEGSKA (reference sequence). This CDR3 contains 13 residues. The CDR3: CSASRTAEGEAFF. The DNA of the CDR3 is TGCAGTGCGAGCAGGACGGCGGAGGGGGAGGCTTTCTTT.

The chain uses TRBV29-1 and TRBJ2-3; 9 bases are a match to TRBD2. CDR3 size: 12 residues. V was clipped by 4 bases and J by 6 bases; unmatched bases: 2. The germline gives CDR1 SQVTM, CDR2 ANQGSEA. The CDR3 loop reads CSVVAGGDTQYF. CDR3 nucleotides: TGCAGCGTTGTTGCGGGAGGGGATACGCAGTATTTT.

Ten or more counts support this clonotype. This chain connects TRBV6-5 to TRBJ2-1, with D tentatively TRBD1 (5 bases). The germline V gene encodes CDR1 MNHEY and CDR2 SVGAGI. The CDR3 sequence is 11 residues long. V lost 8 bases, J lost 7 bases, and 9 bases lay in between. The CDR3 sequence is CASLTANEQFF. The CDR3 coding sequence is TGTGCCAGCTTGACAGCAAATGAGCAGTTCTTC.

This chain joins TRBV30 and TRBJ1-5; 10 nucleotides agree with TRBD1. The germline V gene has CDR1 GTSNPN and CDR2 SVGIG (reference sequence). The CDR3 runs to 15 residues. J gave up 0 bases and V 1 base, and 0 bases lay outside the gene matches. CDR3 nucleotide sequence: TGTGCCTGGAGTGGGACAGGGGGTAGCAATCAGCCCCAGCATTTT. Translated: CAWSGTGGSNQPQHF.

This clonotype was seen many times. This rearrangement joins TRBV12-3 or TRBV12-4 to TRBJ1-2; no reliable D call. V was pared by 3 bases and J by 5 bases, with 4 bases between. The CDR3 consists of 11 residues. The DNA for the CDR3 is TGTGCCAGCAGTTTGACTTATGGCTACACCTTC. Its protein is CASSLTYGYTF.

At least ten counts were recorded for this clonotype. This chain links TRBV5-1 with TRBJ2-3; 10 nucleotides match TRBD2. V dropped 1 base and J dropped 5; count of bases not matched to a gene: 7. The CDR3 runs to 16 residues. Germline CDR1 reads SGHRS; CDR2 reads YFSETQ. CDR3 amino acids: CASSLYGLAGEDTQYF. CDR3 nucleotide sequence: TGCGCCAGCAGCTTGTATGGGCTAGCGGGAGAAGATACGCAGTATTTT.

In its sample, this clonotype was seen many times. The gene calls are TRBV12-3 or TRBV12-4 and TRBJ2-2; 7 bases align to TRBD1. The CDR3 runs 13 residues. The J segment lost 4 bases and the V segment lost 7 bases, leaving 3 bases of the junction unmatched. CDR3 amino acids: CASTRTGTGELFF. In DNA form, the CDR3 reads TGTGCCAGCACGCGGACAGGCACCGGGGAGCTGTTTTTT.

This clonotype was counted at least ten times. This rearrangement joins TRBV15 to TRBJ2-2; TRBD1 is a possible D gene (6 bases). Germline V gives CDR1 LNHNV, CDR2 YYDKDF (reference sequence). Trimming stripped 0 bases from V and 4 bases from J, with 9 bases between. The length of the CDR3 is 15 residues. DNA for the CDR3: TGTGCCACCAGCAGAGATAACAGGGTCACCGGGGAGCTGTTTTTT. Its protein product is CATSRDNRVTGELFF.

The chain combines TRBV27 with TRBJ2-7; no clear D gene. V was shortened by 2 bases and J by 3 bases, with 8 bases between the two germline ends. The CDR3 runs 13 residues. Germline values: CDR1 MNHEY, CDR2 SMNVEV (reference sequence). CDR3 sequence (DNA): TGTGCCAGCAGTTTAAAAGCGAACTACGAGCAGTACTTC. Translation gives CASSLKANYEQYF.

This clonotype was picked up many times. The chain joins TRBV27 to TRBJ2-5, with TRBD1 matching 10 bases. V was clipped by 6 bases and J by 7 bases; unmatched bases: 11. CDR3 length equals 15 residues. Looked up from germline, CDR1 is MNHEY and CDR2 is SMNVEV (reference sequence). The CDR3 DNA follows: TGTGCCAGCAGCGGGACCAGGACAGGGGGAGCGACCCAGTACTTC. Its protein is CASSGTRTGGATQYF.

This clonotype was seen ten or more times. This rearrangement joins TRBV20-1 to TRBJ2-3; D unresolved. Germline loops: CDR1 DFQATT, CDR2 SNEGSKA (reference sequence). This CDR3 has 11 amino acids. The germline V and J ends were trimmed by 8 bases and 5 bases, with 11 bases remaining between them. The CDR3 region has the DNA TGCAGTACGGCTCATGGAGATACGCAGTATTTT. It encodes CSTAHGDTQYF.

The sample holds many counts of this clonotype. CDR3 nucleotide sequence: TGCAGCGCCACGCTAGGGGGCTGGACTGAAGCTTTCTTT. Protein sequence: CSATLGGWTEAFF. This chain joins TRBV29-1 and TRBJ1-1; 7 nucleotides agree with TRBD1. The CDR3 loop spans 13 amino acids. Germline values: CDR1 SQVTM, CDR2 ANQGSEA. With 7 bases clipped from V and 5 bases from J, the junction kept 10 bases outside the gene matches.

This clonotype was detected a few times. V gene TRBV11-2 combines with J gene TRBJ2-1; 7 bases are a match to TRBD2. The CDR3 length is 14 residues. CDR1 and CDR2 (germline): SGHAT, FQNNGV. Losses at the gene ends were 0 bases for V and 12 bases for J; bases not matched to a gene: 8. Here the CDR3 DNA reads TGTGCCAGCAGCTTAGAGGGGTGGACGGGGGGGCAGTTCTTC. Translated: CASSLEGWTGGQFF.

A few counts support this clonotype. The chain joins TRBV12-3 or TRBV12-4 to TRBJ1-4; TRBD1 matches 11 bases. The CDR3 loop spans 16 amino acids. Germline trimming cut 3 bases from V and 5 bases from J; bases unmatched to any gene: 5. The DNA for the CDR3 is TGTGCCAGCAGTTTGAGGACAGGGGGCAGGAATGAAAAACTGTTTTTT. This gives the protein CASSLRTGGRNEKLFF.